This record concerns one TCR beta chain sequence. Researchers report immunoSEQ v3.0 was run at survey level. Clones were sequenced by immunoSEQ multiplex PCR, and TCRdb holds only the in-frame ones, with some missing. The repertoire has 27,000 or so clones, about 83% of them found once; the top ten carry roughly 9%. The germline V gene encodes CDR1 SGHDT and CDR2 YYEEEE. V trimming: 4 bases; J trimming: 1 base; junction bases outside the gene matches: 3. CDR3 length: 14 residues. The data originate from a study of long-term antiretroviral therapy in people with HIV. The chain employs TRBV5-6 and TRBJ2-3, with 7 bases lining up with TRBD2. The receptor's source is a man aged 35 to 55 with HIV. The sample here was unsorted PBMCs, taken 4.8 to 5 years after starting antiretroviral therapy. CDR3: CASSLAGGTDTQYF. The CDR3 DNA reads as TGTGCCAGCAGCCTCGCGGGAGGCACAGATACGCAGTATTTT.